The source of this T cell receptor (beta chain) is a study of blood T cells in healthy people across ages. Then a second PCR, running about 6 to 12 cycles, was carried out with a sample-barcoded 5' primer and a J-beta primer mix. Via MiXCR, TCRdb re-called the 5' RACE reads, giving one row per CDR3 protein. The sample gives 450,000 to 600,000 distinct CDR3 sequences, about 27% of which show up once; approximately 3.6% is in the top ten. The table lists this clonotype with a few counts. V was clipped by 1 base and J by 7 bases, with 13 bases between them. Germline assignment: CDR1 LGHDT and CDR2 YNNKEL (reference sequence). The CDR3 runs 15 residues. This sample was shared with a second study, whose subject was T cells of mothers and their children.

Sequencing was performed on blood. This chain links TRBV3-1 with TRBJ2-2; D is possibly TRBD2 (5 bases). This sequence was found in a boy between 2 and 10 years old in good health. The chain's CDR3 is CASSQGSGSGGELFF. The CDR3 DNA sequence: TGTGCCAGCAGCCAAGGATCGGGGAGTGGCGGGGAGCTGTTTTTT.